The 22 T cell receptor beta chains given below trace back to one sample, sequenced in a study of CD8+ T cells in alopecia areata. Extracted RNA was reverse transcribed, and the resulting cDNA served as sequencing template. Sequencing used immunoSEQ multiplex PCR; TCRdb keeps in-frame clones, though not all of them. Of about 160,000 clones listed, 40% to 50% were seen once; the top ten hold around 7%. The sample consisted of CD4+ T cells sorted from blood. These receptors were collected from a human donor with alopecia areata.

V usage is TRBV5-1 and J usage is TRBJ2-1, with TRBD2 as a possible D gene (6 bases). V gave up 4 bases and J gave up 0 bases, with 17 bases separating them. This CDR3 has 17 residues. Germline CDR1 SGHRS, CDR2 YFSETQ. CDR3 bases: TGCGCCAGCAGCCCTGACGGGACTTTGAGCTCCTACAATGAGCAGTTCTTC. It encodes CASSPDGTLSSYNEQFF.

The rearrangement links TRBV6-5 to TRBJ1-5; TRBD1 is a possible D gene (5 bases). CDR3 length: 13 amino acids. Trimming removed 6 bases from V and 5 bases from J, with 11 bases in between. CDR1 MNHEY and CDR2 SVGAGI come from the germline V gene. CDR3 DNA: TGTGCCAGCAGAGTAGACAGCGATCAGCCCCAGCATTTT. Translation: CASRVDSDQPQHF.

The table lists this clone with a few counts. The CDR3 loop is CASSIAGDNEQFF. The CDR3 nucleotides read TGTGCCAGTAGTATAGCGGGAGATAATGAGCAGTTCTTC. This chain uses TRBV19 with TRBJ2-1; tentatively, D is TRBD2 (6 bases). Trimming stripped 1 base from V and 7 bases from J, with 8 bases between. From germline, CDR1 is LNHDA and CDR2 SQIVND (reference sequence). The length of the CDR3 is 13 residues.

There are a few counts of this clone. The rearrangement joins TRBV6-6 to TRBJ2-7; 9 nucleotides match TRBD1. The CDR3 covers 12 residues. CDR1 and CDR2 from the germline V gene are MNHNY and SVGAGI (reference sequence). J lost 8 bases, V lost 6 bases, and 5 bases had no gene match. Here the CDR3 DNA reads TGTGCCAGCAGGGGACAGGGCAACCAGCAGTACTTC. It specifies CASRGQGNQQYF.

This chain connects TRBV29-1 to TRBJ2-3; 12 bases are shared with TRBD2. The junction had 6 bases not matched to a gene; V was cut back by 7 bases and J by 1 base. Per germline, CDR1 SQVTM and CDR2 ANQGSEA. CDR3 size: 15 residues. DNA for the CDR3: TGCAGCGCCGCGGGACTAGCGGGCCGCACAGATACGCAGTATTTT. As protein: CSAAGLAGRTDTQYF.

The chain employs TRBV4-2 and TRBJ2-5; D not resolved. The germline V gene encodes CDR1 LGHNA and CDR2 YNFKEQ. V was pared by 1 base and J by 2 bases, with 8 bases between. The CDR3 contains 14 residues. CDR3 sequence (DNA): TGTGCCAGCAGCCAAGCCTCTGGGCAAGAGACCCAGTACTTC. Translated: CASSQASGQETQYF.

The chain links TRBV2 to TRBJ2-1; 7 bases line up with TRBD2. Germline CDR1 SNHLY, CDR2 FYNNEI. The V gene end was trimmed by 9 bases and the J gene end by 9 bases; junction bases not matched to a gene: 14. The CDR3 spans 14 residues. CDR3: CASQRDLIGSEQFF. As DNA, the CDR3 is TGTGCCAGTCAGCGGGACCTAATCGGTAGTGAGCAGTTCTTC. The whole variable domain, remainder taken from reference TRBV2 and TRBJ2-1, is EPEVTQTPSHQVTQMGQEVILRCVPISNHLYFYWYRQILGQKVEFLVSFYNNEISEKSEIFDDQFSVERPDGSNFTLKIRSTKLEDSAMYFCASQRDLIGSEQFFGPGTRLTVL.

A few counts support this clone. The rearrangement joins TRBV4-1 to TRBJ2-7; 7 positions agree with TRBD1. The CDR3 consists of 13 residues. With 6 bases clipped from V and 3 bases from J, the junction kept 5 bases outside the gene matches. Germline-derived CDR1 and CDR2 are MGHRA and YSYEKL. CDR3 amino acids: CASRRQGSYEQYF. Here the CDR3 DNA reads TGCGCCAGCAGGAGACAGGGAAGCTACGAGCAGTACTTC.

This chain joins TRBV29-1 and TRBJ2-3; D may match TRBD1 or TRBD2 (5 bases each). The CDR3 contains 13 residues. With 3 bases removed from V and 4 bases from J, the gap between germline ends came to 11 bases. CDR1 SQVTM and CDR2 ANQGSEA come from the germline V gene. CDR3 DNA sequence: TGCAGCGTTGAGAGGGTACAGGCAGATACGCAGTATTTT. Protein: CSVERVQADTQYF.

V and J are TRBV4-1 and TRBJ2-1; D ambiguous. The germline CDR1 and CDR2 sequences are MGHRA and YSYEKL. With 0 bases removed from V and 11 bases from J, the gap between germline ends came to 14 bases. The CDR3 consists of 14 residues. The chain's CDR3 is CASSQDQNAIKQFF. In DNA, the CDR3 is TGCGCCAGCAGCCAAGACCAAAACGCTATTAAGCAGTTCTTC.

This clone was seen a few times. This chain joins TRBV14 and TRBJ2-4; D remains unclear. CDR1 and CDR2 (germline): SGHDN, FVKESK. V was trimmed by 2 bases and J by 7 bases, leaving 18 bases between them. This CDR3 region has 16 residues. CDR3 sequence (DNA): TGTGCCAGCAGCCAAATTTCTCCGGGTCCGGGCAACATTCAGTACTTC. Residues: CASSQISPGPGNIQYF.

The CDR3, as DNA: TGCAGCGTTGAGGACAGACCCACAGATACGCAGTATTTT. Translation gives CSVEDRPTDTQYF. The gene calls are TRBV29-1 and TRBJ2-3; the D gene is possibly TRBD1 (6 bases). This CDR3 contains 13 residues. V was shortened by 3 bases and J by 2 bases, with 9 bases between the two germline ends. Germline V gene data show CDR1 as SQVTM and CDR2 as ANQGSEA.

The chain is built from TRBV7-9 and TRBJ2-7; possibly TRBD1 for D (6 bases). Germline CDR1 and CDR2: SEHNR and FQNEAQ (reference sequence). This CDR3 has 12 amino acids. V was trimmed by 6 bases and J by 3 bases, leaving 9 bases between them. The chain's CDR3 is CASRSQGYEQYF. The CDR3 DNA sequence: TGTGCCAGCAGGTCACAGGGCTACGAGCAGTACTTC.

V is TRBV6-1 and J is TRBJ2-2; D is undetermined. The CDR3 has 13 residues. Germline V gene lookup returns CDR1 MNHNS and CDR2 SASEGT. Trimming removed 3 bases from V and 13 bases from J, with 15 bases in between. The CDR3 nucleotides read TGTGCCAGCAGTGAGAGTCCAGGCTTGGGGCTGTTTTTT. Encoded protein: CASSESPGLGLFF.

The chain employs TRBV20-1 and TRBJ2-7; D is unclear. Germline lookup yields CDR1 DFQATT and CDR2 SNEGSKA (reference sequence). The V and J ends lost 3 bases and 3 bases respectively, with 6 bases between them. CDR3 length: 11 residues. CDR3 loop: CSARGIYEQYF. The CDR3 nucleotides are TGCAGTGCTAGGGGTATCTACGAGCAGTACTTC.

The chain links TRBV6-5 to TRBJ2-7; TRBD2 matches 13 bases. Germline V gene lookup returns CDR1 MNHEY and CDR2 SVGAGI. V was pared by 0 bases and J by 5 bases, with 4 bases of the junction left unmatched. CDR3 length: 16 residues. The CDR3 DNA reads as TGTGCCAGCAGTTACTCGACTAGCGGGAGGAGAAACGAGCAGTACTTC. Protein product: CASSYSTSGRRNEQYF.

This clone was recorded a few times. The chain employs TRBV14 and TRBJ2-1; 9 bases align to TRBD2. The CDR3 is made up of 18 amino acids. In germline, CDR1 is SGHDN, CDR2 FVKESK. V shed 0 bases and J 0 bases; nucleotides not matched to a gene: 6. CDR3 in amino acids: CASSQDGGRGYSYNEQFF. In DNA form, the CDR3 reads TGTGCCAGCAGCCAAGATGGCGGGAGGGGCTACTCCTACAATGAGCAGTTCTTC.

The rearrangement uses TRBV27 and TRBJ1-2; TRBD1 is a possible D gene (6 bases). There are 15 residues in the CDR3. V was trimmed by 0 bases and J by 8 bases, leaving 16 bases between them. Germline-derived CDR1 and CDR2 are MNHEY and SMNVEV (reference sequence). In DNA form, the CDR3 reads TGTGCCAGCAGTTTATCGAGCTTTAGGGGGAGCGGCTACACCTTC. Translation gives CASSLSSFRGSGYTF.

This clone was detected a few times. The genes are TRBV23-1 and TRBJ1-1; D not resolved. TRBV23-1 is recorded as an ORF, its role being uncertain. Trimming shortened V by 3 bases and J by 2 bases, and 10 bases separated the two germline ends. The CDR3 sequence is 14 residues long. The CDR3 coding sequence is TGCGCCAGCAGTCACCACGCGGCTAACACTGAAGCTTTCTTT. Protein product: CASSHHAANTEAFF.

This clone came up a few times. The chain has TRBV6-5 and TRBJ2-7, with 7 positions matching TRBD2. The germline gives CDR1 MNHEY, CDR2 SVGAGI. CDR3 size: 14 residues. V gave up 2 bases and J gave up 4 bases; unmatched junction bases: 5. This chain's CDR3 is CASSYKQGLYEQYF. The CDR3 region has the DNA TGTGCCAGCAGTTACAAGCAGGGACTATACGAGCAGTACTTC.

The V call is TRBV7-3, the J call TRBJ1-1; TRBD1 aligns across 8 bases. The junction had 6 bases not matched to a gene; V was cut back by 5 bases and J by 4 bases. Germline V CDR1 and CDR2: SGHTA, FQGTGA. This CDR3 comprises 14 residues. Written as DNA, the CDR3 is TGTGCCAGCAGCCCCCAGGGGGCTCCCACTGAAGCTTTCTTT. Its protein product is CASSPQGAPTEAFF.

V usage is TRBV5-1 and J usage is TRBJ2-5; D uncertain. The CDR3 covers 15 residues. Germline assignment: CDR1 SGHRS and CDR2 YFSETQ. V was pared by 4 bases and J by 2 bases, with 15 bases between. CDR3 loop: CASSLTTGNQETQYF. The CDR3 DNA follows: TGCGCCAGCAGCCTAACGACGGGTAATCAAGAGACCCAGTACTTC.